This TCR beta chain was obtained from a study of blood T cell repertoires in COVID-19. Study-wide background: Samples taken during acute and convalescent COVID-19 were collected in the United States, Italy and Spain. Sample material is recorded as cDNA or gDNA derived from T cells, B-cell-depleted T cells, or PBMCs.

CDR3 length equals 13 residues. The ends lost 2 bases at V and 4 bases at J; junction bases unmatched: 1. Germline CDR1 is SGHTA and CDR2 is FQGNSA. Source study methods: Quantification of nucleated cells was approximated via reference gene primer amplification. Method: immunoSEQ multiplex PCR; TCRdb's copy keeps in-frame clones and lacks some. The V and J calls and clone size were taken over from that table, and D and trimming were inferred from the DNA. This sample carries fewer than 250,000 clones, around 87% of them seen once, and the ten largest clones take around 3.1%. This chain joins TRBV7-2 and TRBJ1-2; 7 nucleotides align to TRBD1. The sequence was collected from a man aged 55 to 70 with acute or convalescent COVID-19. Sequenced input: peripheral blood. The CDR3 loop reads CASSLTGAYGYTF. DNA for the CDR3: TGTGCCAGCAGCTTAACAGGGGCCTATGGCTACACCTTC.